This T cell receptor beta chain was captured by sequencing in a study of T cell repertoires in ileal Crohn's disease. The overall study: Surgery for a complication: stricturing in around 60%, penetrating in about 39%.

TCRdb's copy holds only in-frame clones and misses some; the assay was immunoSEQ multiplex PCR. The top ten hold around 17% of the sample, which has approximately 30,000 clones, 80% seen once. This clone has more than one count but fewer than ten. Its antigen is still unknown. Overall study results and limits: Active smokers at surgery had more clonal expansions than non-smokers.

Germline V gene lookup returns CDR1 SQVTM and CDR2 ANQGSEA. V shed 6 bases, J shed 10 bases, and the junction held 9 bases outside the gene matches. The CDR3 has 13 residues. This clonotype was obtained from an adult with Crohn's disease. The V call is TRBV29-1, the J call TRBJ2-1, with TRBD1 identical over 10 bases. The sequencing sample was made of ileal tissue. The CDR3: CSVSPGQGIEQFF. CDR3 sequence (DNA): TGCAGCGTGTCGCCGGGACAGGGGATCGAGCAGTTCTTC.